The 11 T cell receptor beta chains below were found in one sample sequenced in a study of regulatory T cells in long-lasting Graves disease. CDR3 regions were amplified by Arm-PCR using iRepertoire HTBI primers to build TCR beta libraries. Each CDR3 protein is one row after TCRdb ran MiXCR on the multiplex PCR reads. The sample includes 400,000 to 500,000 distinct CDR3 sequences, about 21% of them seen just once. As for time point: persistent/refractory GD, antithyroid drugs over 5 years with positive TRAb. RNA extracted from PBMCs served as the sequencing template. The specimen comprised peripheral blood mononuclear cells (PBMCs), sampled when the disease was refractory, from a patient treated with antithyroid drugs. The source is a female donor with Graves disease.

The J gene is TRBJ2-2, the V gene TRBV14; TRBD1 agrees at 8 bases. The CDR3 spans 19 residues. Germline V gene sequence: CDR1 SGHDN, CDR2 FVKESK. Unmatched junction bases numbered 9, after V lost 0 bases and J lost 0 bases. The CDR3 spells CASSQETTGANTNTGELFF. DNA of the CDR3: TGTGCCAGCAGCCAAGAAACGACAGGGGCGAACACGAACACCGGGGAGCTGTTTTTT.

This clonotype was detected ten times or more. The chain is built from TRBV6-1 and TRBJ2-7, with 11 bases that match TRBD2. The germline gives CDR1 MNHNS, CDR2 SASEGT. The ends lost 2 bases at V and 3 bases at J; junction bases unmatched: 0. CDR3 length equals 14 residues. The CDR3 sequence is CASSETSGSYEQYF. CDR3 coding DNA: TGTGCCAGCAGTGAAACTAGCGGGAGCTACGAGCAGTACTTC.

V is TRBV5-1 and J is TRBJ2-5, with D perhaps matching TRBD1 (5 bases). The length of the CDR3 is 15 residues. The germline CDR1 and CDR2 sequences are SGHRS and YFSETQ. V lost 4 bases and J lost 5, with 18 bases in between. The CDR3 loop reads CASSPARALYETQYF. The CDR3 DNA is TGCGCCAGCAGCCCGGCCAGGGCCCTCTATGAGACCCAGTACTTC.

The chain combines TRBV6-2 or TRBV6-3 with TRBJ2-7, with D perhaps given as TRBD1 or TRBD2 (8 bases each). Germline CDR1 MNHEY, CDR2 SVGEGT. Trimming pared 7 bases from V and 4 bases from J, leaving 20 bases between. The CDR3 has 15 amino acids. The CDR3 nucleotides are TGTGCCAGCAAACCCCGGGGGGGACAGGCTTACGAGCAGTACTTC. Its translation is CASKPRGGQAYEQYF.

This clonotype has ten or more counts. The chain recombines TRBV6-1 with TRBJ2-7, with a weak D call TRBD1 (6 bases). Trimming pared 4 bases from V and 4 bases from J, leaving 17 bases between. This CDR3 spans 15 amino acids. Germline V gene data show CDR1 as MNHNS and CDR2 as SASEGT. The CDR3 DNA follows: TGTGCCAGCAGTGCCCAATGGACAGACCCTTACGAGCAGTACTTC. This translates into CASSAQWTDPYEQYF.

The chain is built from TRBV12-3 or TRBV12-4 and TRBJ2-1; 9 positions match TRBD2. The CDR3 sequence is 15 residues long. J gave up 4 bases and V 7 bases, and 8 bases lay outside the gene matches. The CDR3 sequence is CASNLPAGGYNEQFF. For the CDR3, the DNA is TGTGCCAGCAACCTTCCAGCGGGAGGTTACAATGAGCAGTTCTTC.

The rearrangement links TRBV7-2 to TRBJ1-5; 7 bases align to TRBD1. Germline V gene lookup returns CDR1 SGHTA and CDR2 FQGNSA. The J segment lost 2 bases and the V segment lost 4 bases, leaving 8 bases of the junction unmatched. CDR3 length equals 16 residues. CDR3 DNA: TGTGCCAGCAGCTGGGGACAGCAGGATGGCAATCAGCCCCAGCATTTT. This gives the protein CASSWGQQDGNQPQHF. Full variable domain (remainder filled in from reference TRBV7-2 and TRBJ1-5): GAGVSQSPSNKVTEKGKDVELRCDPISGHTALYWYRQSLGQGLEFLIYFQGNSAPDKSGLPSDRFSAERTGGSVSTLTIQRTQQEDSAVYLCASSWGQQDGNQPQHFGDGTRLSIL.

The table lists this clonotype with many counts. The CDR3 DNA follows: TGTGCCTCGAACGGGAAGAACACCGGGGAGCTGTTTTTT. Its protein product is CASNGKNTGELFF. The V call is TRBV30, the J call TRBJ2-2; D perhaps matches TRBD2 (5 bases). The CDR3 has 13 residues. Germline V gene sequence: CDR1 GTSNPN, CDR2 SVGIG (reference sequence). Between the trimmed V and J ends, which lost 7 bases and 1 base, there was a span of 10 bases.

This clonotype was seen at least ten times. The chain has TRBV20-1 and TRBJ1-6; D call uncertain. Per the germline V gene, CDR1 is DFQATT and CDR2 is SNEGSKA (reference sequence). The length of the CDR3 is 15 residues. The germline V and J ends were trimmed by 1 base and 3 bases, with 10 bases remaining between them. CDR3 region: CSARVEEIYNSPLHF. In DNA, the CDR3 is TGCAGTGCTAGAGTCGAAGAGATCTATAATTCACCCCTCCACTTT.

The chain joins TRBV12-3 or TRBV12-4 to TRBJ1-2, with 10 bases fitting TRBD1. The trim removed 6 bases at V and 7 bases at J, leaving 23 bases unmatched. The CDR3 spans 19 residues. CDR3 protein: CASSQTQRGQGDRSLGYTF. CDR3 in DNA: TGTGCCAGCAGCCAAACCCAGAGAGGACAGGGGGATAGATCCCTTGGCTACACCTTC.

V is TRBV18 and J is TRBJ1-1, with a weak D call TRBD1 (5 bases). The CDR3 runs to 16 residues. Trimming took off 3 bases at V and 0 bases at J, with 14 bases between the two ends. CDR1 is KGHSH, CDR2 LQKENI, per germline. The CDR3 coding sequence is TGTGCCAGCTCACCTGGGGGGGGAGGTATGAACACTGAAGCTTTCTTT. Encoded protein: CASSPGGGGMNTEAFF.